These T cell receptor beta chains were read from a single sample in a study of CD8+ T cells in alopecia areata. Clones were read by immunoSEQ multiplex PCR, and TCRdb kept only the in-frame ones, dropping some. The sample consists of about 270,000 clones, about 60% of them appearing once. Sequenced here: CD4+ T cells sorted from blood, sampled around week 53, from a patient treated with tofacitinib. The receptors were gathered from a human donor with alopecia areata. The CDR3 runs from the conserved cysteine through the conserved F or W. D genes are given only for firm matches. Clone size is not always given. Where it is, it says once, few, many or a class for expanded clones.

V: TRBV6-5; D: TRBD1; size: .; J: TRBJ2-1; DNA: TGTGCCAGCAGTTACTCCGGGACAGGGTTTGTCAATGAGCAGTTCTTC; CDR3: CASSYSGTGFVNEQFF
V: TRBV30; D: .; size: .; J: TRBJ1-2; DNA: TGTGCCTGGAGTGTGGGTCTCTATGGCTACACCTTC; CDR3: CAWSVGLYGYTF
V: TRBV2; D: .; size: .; J: TRBJ1-1; DNA: TGTGCCAGCAGGGACCCGAACACTGAAGCTTTCTTT; CDR3: CASRDPNTEAFF
V: TRBV29-1; D: .; size: .; J: TRBJ2-1; DNA: TGCAGCGTTCTCGGCGGGTACAATGAGCAGTTCTTC; CDR3: CSVLGGYNEQFF
V: TRBV7-6; D: .; size: once; J: TRBJ1-1; DNA: TGTGCCAGCAGCCAATTGGTCAGGGAAACTGAAGCTTTCTTT; CDR3: CASSQLVRETEAFF
V: TRBV4-3; D: .; size: few; J: TRBJ2-3; DNA: TGCGCCAGCAGCCAAGCTGGAACAGGACTCCCCACAGATACGCAGTATTTT; CDR3: CASSQAGTGLPTDTQYF
V: TRBV6-6; D: .; size: .; J: TRBJ2-1; DNA: TGTGCCAGCAGTCCAGGAGGGAATGAGCAGTTCTTC; CDR3: CASSPGGNEQFF
V: TRBV30; D: TRBD1; size: .; J: TRBJ1-5; DNA: TGTGCCTGGAGTGTTCCAACCGGGACAGGGGATCAGCCCCAGCATTTT; CDR3: CAWSVPTGTGDQPQHF
V: TRBV6-5; D: .; size: once; J: TRBJ1-4; DNA: TGTGCCAGCACTTCGGGTGCGGAAAAACTGTTTTTT; CDR3: CASTSGAEKLFF
V: TRBV30; D: .; size: .; J: TRBJ2-3; DNA: TGTGCCTGGATGAGAGTCTCGAACACGCGGTATTTT; CDR3: CAWMRVSNTRYF
V: TRBV4-3; D: TRBD1; size: .; J: TRBJ1-6; DNA: TGCGCCAGCAGCCAAGTGGCACAGGGGGGTAATTCACCCCTCCACTTT; CDR3: CASSQVAQGGNSPLHF
V: TRBV29-1; D: .; size: .; J: TRBJ2-6; DNA: TGCAGCCTAAGGGTTCCTGGGGCCAACGTCCTGACTTTC; CDR3: CSLRVPGANVLTF
V: TRBV9; D: TRBD2; size: .; J: TRBJ2-7; DNA: TGTGCCAGCAGCCGGACTAGCGGGCGGGAGCAGTACTTC; CDR3: CASSRTSGREQYF
V: TRBV7-3; D: TRBD1; size: .; J: TRBJ2-2; DNA: TGTGCCAGTGGACAGGGGGCGCGAACCGGGGAGCTGTTTTTT; CDR3: CASGQGARTGELFF
V: TRBV19; D: .; size: .; J: TRBJ2-7; DNA: TGTGCCAGTCGCGGACCGCTCACCTACGAGCAGTACTTC; CDR3: CASRGPLTYEQYF
V: TRBV30; D: TRBD2; size: .; J: TRBJ2-3; DNA: TGTGCCTGGAGTCCTAGACTAGCGGGGAGCACAGATACGCAGTATTTT; CDR3: CAWSPRLAGSTDTQYF
V: TRBV30; D: .; size: .; J: TRBJ2-3; DNA: TGTGCCTGGAGTGTACCCGCGCAGTATTTT; CDR3: CAWSVPAQYF
V: TRBV25-1; D: TRBD1; size: .; J: TRBJ1-2; DNA: TGTGCCAGCAGTGATATAACCGGGACAGGGGATGGCTACACCTTC; CDR3: CASSDITGTGDGYTF
V: TRBV6-5; D: .; size: .; J: TRBJ2-1; DNA: TGTGCCAGCAGTTACAACGGGGCTTACAATGAGCAGTTCTTC; CDR3: CASSYNGAYNEQFF
V: TRBV6-6; D: .; size: .; J: TRBJ2-7; DNA: TGTGCCAGCTTCCACCCACGGACCTACGAGCAGTACTTC; CDR3: CASFHPRTYEQYF
V: TRBV4-1; D: .; size: .; J: TRBJ2-7; DNA: TGCGCCAGCAGCCAAGGGGACGGGGGCTCCTACGAGCAGTACTTC; CDR3: CASSQGDGGSYEQYF
V: TRBV29-1; D: .; size: .; J: TRBJ1-1; DNA: TGCAGCGGCCAGGGTTGGGGCACTGAAGCTTTCTTT; CDR3: CSGQGWGTEAFF
V: TRBV7-9; D: TRBD1; size: .; J: TRBJ1-2; DNA: TGTGCCAGCAGCTTAGTGCTCGGACAGGGGCGAAACTATGGCTACACCTTC; CDR3: CASSLVLGQGRNYGYTF
V: TRBV5-1; D: TRBD1; size: .; J: TRBJ2-7; DNA: TGCGCCAGCAGCCCGGGACAGATGAGCTCCTACGAGCAGTACTTC; CDR3: CASSPGQMSSYEQYF
V: TRBV11-2; D: .; size: medium-sized; J: TRBJ2-5; DNA: TGTGCCAGCAGCCCGGCTACCCCGGGGACCCAGTACTTC; CDR3: CASSPATPGTQYF
V: TRBV29-1; D: .; size: .; J: TRBJ2-7; DNA: TGCAGCGTTATAGGGGGCTCCTACGAGCAGTACTTC; CDR3: CSVIGGSYEQYF
V: TRBV27; D: TRBD1; size: .; J: TRBJ1-2; DNA: TGTGCCAGCAGTTTATCGGACAGGGACTATGGCTACACCTTC; CDR3: CASSLSDRDYGYTF
V: TRBV9; D: TRBD1; size: .; J: TRBJ1-2; DNA: TGTGCCAGCAGCGCGACAGGGAATGGCTACACCTTC; CDR3: CASSATGNGYTF
V: TRBV7-2; D: .; size: .; J: TRBJ2-5; DNA: TGTGCCAGCAGCTTAGGGATCCAGGAGACCCAGTACTTC; CDR3: CASSLGIQETQYF
V: TRBV4-1; D: TRBD1; size: .; J: TRBJ2-5; DNA: TGCGCCAGCAGCTACTCGGGACAGTCGGAGACCCAGTACTTC; CDR3: CASSYSGQSETQYF
V: TRBV5-6; D: TRBD2; size: .; J: TRBJ2-1; DNA: TGTGCCAGCAGCTTAGCTAGCGGGTCCTACAATGAGCAGTTCTTC; CDR3: CASSLASGSYNEQFF
V: TRBV6-6; D: TRBD1; size: .; J: TRBJ1-6; DNA: TGTGCCAGCAGCCTAGGACAGGGAACGAATTCACCCCTCCACTTT; CDR3: CASSLGQGTNSPLHF
V: TRBV29-1; D: .; size: .; J: TRBJ1-1; DNA: TGCAGCGTTGAAGTTCAGGGAAACACTGAAGCTTTCTTT; CDR3: CSVEVQGNTEAFF
V: TRBV30; D: .; size: .; J: TRBJ2-7; DNA: TGTGCCTGGCAGCTCCGGGGGGCCTCCTCCTACGAGCAGTACTTC; CDR3: CAWQLRGASSYEQYF
V: TRBV9; D: .; size: .; J: TRBJ2-2; DNA: TGTGCCAGCAGCGTACGCAGTATGAACACCGGGGAGCTGTTTTTT; CDR3: CASSVRSMNTGELFF
V: TRBV11-3; D: .; size: few; J: TRBJ2-2; DNA: TGTGCCAGCAGCTTAATCAGGGAGACCGGGGAGCTGTTTTTT; CDR3: CASSLIRETGELFF
V: TRBV19; D: .; size: .; J: TRBJ1-5; DNA: TGTGCCAGTAGTATGTCGGGCCTTGGGGCGGGTCAGCCCCAGCATTTT; CDR3: CASSMSGLGAGQPQHF
V: TRBV6-1; D: TRBD1; size: .; J: TRBJ2-3; DNA: TGTGCCAGCACCGAACGGGACAGGGCTGATACGCAGTATTTT; CDR3: CASTERDRADTQYF
V: TRBV29-1; D: TRBD1; size: few; J: TRBJ1-1; DNA: TGCAGCGGGGGACAGGGGAGGAGCACTGAAGCTTTCTTT; CDR3: CSGGQGRSTEAFF
V: TRBV7-3; D: .; size: once; J: TRBJ2-5; DNA: TGTGCCAGCAGCCGCAGCCCAGCAGAGACCCAGTACTTC; CDR3: CASSRSPAETQYF
V: TRBV5-1; D: .; size: .; J: TRBJ2-7; DNA: TGCGCCAGCAGCTTGGAGCAGGGAGGCGCCTACGAGCAGTACTTC; CDR3: CASSLEQGGAYEQYF
V: TRBV25-1; D: .; size: once; J: TRBJ2-5; DNA: TGTGCCAGCAGTGATAGACAGTACCAAGAGACCCAGTACTTC; CDR3: CASSDRQYQETQYF
V: TRBV29-1; D: .; size: .; J: TRBJ2-5; DNA: TGCAGCGTTGAAGCAGGGAATAGAGAGACCCAGTACTTC; CDR3: CSVEAGNRETQYF
V: TRBV18; D: .; size: .; J: TRBJ2-1; DNA: TGTGCCAGCTCACTTATAAGGACAGATTACAATGAGCAGTTCTTC; CDR3: CASSLIRTDYNEQFF
V: TRBV2; D: TRBD2; size: .; J: TRBJ2-2; DNA: TGTGCCAGCAGTCTAGCGGTGGGGACCGGGGAGCTGTTTTTT; CDR3: CASSLAVGTGELFF
V: TRBV11-2; D: .; size: .; J: TRBJ2-3; DNA: TGTGCCAGCAGCCCGACATGGGGTGGGGAACTCTTAGATACGCAGTATTTT; CDR3: CASSPTWGGELLDTQYF
V: TRBV25-1; D: .; size: few; J: TRBJ1-2; DNA: TGTGCCAGCAGTGAATCGGTCGGGGGCTACACCTTC; CDR3: CASSESVGGYTF
V: TRBV30; D: .; size: .; J: TRBJ2-1; DNA: TGTGCCTCCACGACAGGCAGCTCCTACAATGAGCAGTTCTTC; CDR3: CASTTGSSYNEQFF
V: TRBV9; D: .; size: .; J: TRBJ2-1; DNA: TGTGCCAGCAGCGCCGCGGGTAGCTCCTACAATGAGCAGTTCTTC; CDR3: CASSAAGSSYNEQFF
V: TRBV7-2; D: .; size: .; J: TRBJ2-1; DNA: TGTGCCAGCAGCTTAGTCGGGGGACAGTACAATGAGCAGTTCTTC; CDR3: CASSLVGGQYNEQFF